This entry is about one T cell receptor (beta chain). The antigen is unknown. V gave up 3 bases and J gave up 5 bases; unmatched junction bases: 10. This CDR3 contains 16 residues. CDR1 is SGHDT, CDR2 YYEEEE, per germline. This specimen comes from a study of radiotherapy plus CTLA-4 blockade in lung cancer. Findings and limits, study-wide: Early clonal dynamics of blood T cells, together with interferon-beta, were reported as the best response predictor.

Sequenced by immunoSEQ multiplex PCR; TCRdb stores in-frame clones only, minus some. This repertoire shows approximately 100,000 clones, about 85% found once; its top ten account for under 2.5%. The rearrangement links TRBV5-6 to TRBJ1-4, with TRBD1 matching 7 bases. The TCR was taken from a human donor with non-small cell lung cancer that progressed on radiotherapy plus ipilimumab. Some clones in this sample may be carry-over from other donors' samples. This specimen consisted of peripheral blood, obtained from a patient treated with radiotherapy plus ipilimumab. In DNA, the CDR3 is TGTGCCAGCAGCTCTTACCGGACAGGAGAGAATGAAAAACTGTTTTTT. It codes for CASSSYRTGENEKLFF.